The clone carrying this TCR beta chain is labeled medium-sized. Its antigen is not known. Cultured CD4+ T cells had their DNA profiled by the Oncomine TCR Beta short-read assay. A single record per CDR3 protein comes from TCRdb applying MiXCR to the PCR reads. The sample lists about 21,000 distinct CDR3 sequences, around a quarter occurring once. The germline V and J ends were trimmed by 1 base and 3 bases, with 9 bases remaining between them. This CDR3 contains 14 residues. The V gene's germline CDR1 is SEHNR and CDR2 FQNEAQ (reference sequence). The source of the sample is a study of vaccination and CD4 T cells after COVID-19. Study-level information: Each participant underwent a two-dose regimen of either the BNT162b2 or the mRNA-1273 vaccine. Blood was drawn a median roughly 79 days post second dose, range 14 to 241. Overlapping spike peptides from SARS-CoV-2, HCoV-NL63, HCoV-OC43 and HCoV-229E served to stimulate the cells.

Treatment of the sample: approximately 9-day PBMC culture with coronavirus spike peptide pools or control peptides (ViraFEST assay). The origin of this receptor is a human donor with COVID-19. The chain links TRBV7-9 to TRBJ1-2; TRBD1 might be the D (6 bases). The sample consisted of cultured CD4+ T cells from blood. CDR3 loop: CASSLVSGDYGYTF. The CDR3 DNA sequence: TGTGCCAGCAGCTTAGTGTCAGGGGACTATGGCTACACCTTC.